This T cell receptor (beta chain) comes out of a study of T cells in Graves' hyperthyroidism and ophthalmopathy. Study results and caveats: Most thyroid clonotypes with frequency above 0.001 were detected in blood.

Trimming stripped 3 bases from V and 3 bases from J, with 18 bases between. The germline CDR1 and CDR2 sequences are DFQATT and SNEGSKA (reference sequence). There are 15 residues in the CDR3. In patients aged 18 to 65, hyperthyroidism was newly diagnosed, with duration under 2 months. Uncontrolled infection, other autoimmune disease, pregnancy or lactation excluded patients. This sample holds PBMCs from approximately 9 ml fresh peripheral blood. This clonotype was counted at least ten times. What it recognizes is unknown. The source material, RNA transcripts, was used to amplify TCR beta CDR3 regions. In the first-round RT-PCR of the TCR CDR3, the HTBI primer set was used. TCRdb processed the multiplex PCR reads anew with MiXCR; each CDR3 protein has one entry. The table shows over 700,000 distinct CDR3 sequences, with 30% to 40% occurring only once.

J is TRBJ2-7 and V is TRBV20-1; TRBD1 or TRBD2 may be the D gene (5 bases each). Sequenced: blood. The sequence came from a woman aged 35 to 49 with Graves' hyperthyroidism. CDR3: CSASSGRDGRYEQYF. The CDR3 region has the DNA TGCAGTGCTAGCAGTGGCCGGGACGGGCGCTACGAGCAGTACTTC.